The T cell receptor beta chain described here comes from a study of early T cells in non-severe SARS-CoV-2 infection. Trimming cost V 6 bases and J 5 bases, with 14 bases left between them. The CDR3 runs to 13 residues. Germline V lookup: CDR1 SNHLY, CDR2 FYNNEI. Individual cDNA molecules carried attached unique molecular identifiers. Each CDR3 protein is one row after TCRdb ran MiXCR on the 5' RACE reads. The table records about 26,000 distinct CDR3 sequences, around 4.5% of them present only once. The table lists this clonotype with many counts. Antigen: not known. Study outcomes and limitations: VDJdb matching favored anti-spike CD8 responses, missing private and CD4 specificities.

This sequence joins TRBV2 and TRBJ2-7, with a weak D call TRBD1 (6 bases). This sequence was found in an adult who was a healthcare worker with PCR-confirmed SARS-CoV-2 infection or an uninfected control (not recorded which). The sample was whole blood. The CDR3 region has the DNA TGTGCCAGCAGCACAGGGTGGCTAAACGAGCAGTACTTC. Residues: CASSTGWLNEQYF.